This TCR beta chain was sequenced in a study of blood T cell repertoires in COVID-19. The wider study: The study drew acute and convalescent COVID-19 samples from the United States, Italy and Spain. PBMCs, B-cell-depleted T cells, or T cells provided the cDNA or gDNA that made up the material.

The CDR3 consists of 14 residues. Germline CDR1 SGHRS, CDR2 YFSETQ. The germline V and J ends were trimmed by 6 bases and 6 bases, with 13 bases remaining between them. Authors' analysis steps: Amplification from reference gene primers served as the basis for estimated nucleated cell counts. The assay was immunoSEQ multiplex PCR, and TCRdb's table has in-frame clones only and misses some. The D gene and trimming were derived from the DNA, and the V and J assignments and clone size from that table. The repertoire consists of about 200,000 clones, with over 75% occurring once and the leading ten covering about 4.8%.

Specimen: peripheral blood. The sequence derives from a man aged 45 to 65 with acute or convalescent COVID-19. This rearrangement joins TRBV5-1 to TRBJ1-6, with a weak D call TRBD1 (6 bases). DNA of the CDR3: TGCGCCAGCAACGCAGGGGAAATTAATTCACCCCTCCACTTT. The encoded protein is CASNAGEINSPLHF.